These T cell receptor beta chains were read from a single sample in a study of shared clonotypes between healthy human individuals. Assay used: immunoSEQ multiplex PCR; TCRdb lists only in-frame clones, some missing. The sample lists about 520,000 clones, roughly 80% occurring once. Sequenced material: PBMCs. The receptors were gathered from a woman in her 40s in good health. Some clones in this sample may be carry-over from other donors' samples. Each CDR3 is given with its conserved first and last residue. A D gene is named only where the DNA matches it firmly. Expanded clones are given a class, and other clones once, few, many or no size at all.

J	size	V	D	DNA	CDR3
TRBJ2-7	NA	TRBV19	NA	TGTGCCAGTAGTCGCGACGGACAGCTCTACGAGCAGTACTTC	CASSRDGQLYEQYF
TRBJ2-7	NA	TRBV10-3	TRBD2	TGTGCCATCAGTGAGTCGCGACTAGCGGGTCGGGCCTACGAGCAGTACTTC	CAISESRLAGRAYEQYF
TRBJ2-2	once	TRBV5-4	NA	TGTGCCAGCAGCCTGTTCGACGGGTCCGCCGGGGAGCTGTTTTTT	CASSLFDGSAGELFF
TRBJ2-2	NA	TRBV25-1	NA	TGTGCCAGCAGTGGTCGATATTCGAACACCGGGGAGCTGTTTTTT	CASSGRYSNTGELFF
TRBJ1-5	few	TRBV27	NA	TGTGCCAGCAGTTTAATCGGGCAGGGAGGGAGCAATCAGCCCCAGCATTTT	CASSLIGQGGSNQPQHF
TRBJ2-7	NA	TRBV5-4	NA	TGTGCCAGCAGCTTGGCAGGGTCCCTCTCCTACGAGCAGTACTTC	CASSLAGSLSYEQYF
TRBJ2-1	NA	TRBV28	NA	TGTGCCAGCAGCCTCACCCCTAGCGTTTACGGTTGGCAGTTCTTC	CASSLTPSVYGWQFF
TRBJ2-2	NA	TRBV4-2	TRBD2	TGTGCCACCCAAGCGGTGCCTGGGACTAGCGGCACCGGGGAGCTGTTTTTT	CATQAVPGTSGTGELFF
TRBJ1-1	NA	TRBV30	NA	TGTGCCTGGACCCCTCCAGACAGGCGGATTTTGAACACTGAAGCTTTCTTT	CAWTPPDRRILNTEAFF
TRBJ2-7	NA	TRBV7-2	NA	TGTGCCAGCAGCTTAGGGGCTAGGGGCGAGCAGTACTTC	CASSLGARGEQYF
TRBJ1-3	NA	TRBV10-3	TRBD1	TGTGCCATCAGTGATATCTCCCGGGACAGAAGGAACACCATATATTTT	CAISDISRDRRNTIYF
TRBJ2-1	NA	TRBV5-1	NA	TGCGCCAGCAGCCCCCAGGCCTCCAATGAGCAGTTCTTC	CASSPQASNEQFF
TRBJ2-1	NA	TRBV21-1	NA	TGTGCCATCCCAGGCACCGGGACTAGCCTTAACAATGAGCAGTTCTTC	CAIPGTGTSLNNEQFF
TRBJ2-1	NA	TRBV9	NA	TGTGCCAGCAGCGTAGCCCCTGGAGCGGAGCCCGACAATGAGCAGTTCTTC	CASSVAPGAEPDNEQFF
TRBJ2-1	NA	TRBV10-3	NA	TGTGCCATCAGTGCCGCCCGACGATACAATGAGCAGTTCTTC	CAISAARRYNEQFF
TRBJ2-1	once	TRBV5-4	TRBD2	TGTGCCAGCAGCTTGGGGGGGACTAGCGGGAGGAGGCGGTACAATGAGCAGTTCTTC	CASSLGGTSGRRRYNEQFF
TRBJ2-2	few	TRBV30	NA	TGTGCCTGGAGTGTACGGGGGCGGAACCGTACCGGGGAGCTGTTTTTT	CAWSVRGRNRTGELFF
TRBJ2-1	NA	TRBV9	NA	TGTGCCAGCAGTCCAAATCGGTATGAGCAGTTCTTC	CASSPNRYEQFF
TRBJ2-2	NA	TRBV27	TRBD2	TGTGCCAGCAGTTTAACCCTAGCGGGAACGATCCCCGCGGGCACCGGGGAGCTGTTTTTT	CASSLTLAGTIPAGTGELFF
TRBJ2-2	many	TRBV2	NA	TGTGCCAGCGGGGGGGGCTCCACCGGGGAGCTGTTTTTT	CASGGGSTGELFF
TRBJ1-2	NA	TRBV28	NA	TGTGCCAGCAGTCTCCGGAACTATGGCTACACCTTC	CASSLRNYGYTF
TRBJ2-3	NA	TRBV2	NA	TGTGCCAGCAGTGGACTAGTAAGCACAGATACGCAGTATTTT	CASSGLVSTDTQYF
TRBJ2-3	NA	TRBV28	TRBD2	TGTGCCAGCAGTTTTTTAACGGGAGGGTTCACAGATACGCAGTATTTT	CASSFLTGGFTDTQYF
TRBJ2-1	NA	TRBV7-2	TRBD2	TGTGCCAGCAGCAAGAGACTAGCGGGGCTCAATGAGCAGTTCTTC	CASSKRLAGLNEQFF
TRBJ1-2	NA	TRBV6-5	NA	TGTGCCAGCGGAAGATTAAACTATGGCTACACCTTC	CASGRLNYGYTF
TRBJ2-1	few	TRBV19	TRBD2	TGTGCCAGTAGTAATACGGGGGGGCCTGACAATGAGCAGTTCTTC	CASSNTGGPDNEQFF
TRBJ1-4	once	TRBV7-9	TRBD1	TGTGCCAGCAGCCAGGGGGGCGCAAATGAAAAACTGTTTTTT	CASSQGGANEKLFF
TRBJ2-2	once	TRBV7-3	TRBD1	TGTGCCAGCAGCTTGGGACAGGGGACCGGGGAGCTGTTTTTT	CASSLGQGTGELFF
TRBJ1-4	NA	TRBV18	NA	TGTGCCAGCTCACCAGGAGGGGGGGACGAAAAACTGTTTTTT	CASSPGGGDEKLFF
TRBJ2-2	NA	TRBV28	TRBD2	TGTGCCAGCAGTCGGACTAGCGGGAGGGCCTGGGGCACCGGGGAGCTGTTTTTT	CASSRTSGRAWGTGELFF
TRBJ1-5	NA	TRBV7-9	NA	TGTGCCAGCAGCCCAACCGGCGATCAGCCCCAGCATTTT	CASSPTGDQPQHF
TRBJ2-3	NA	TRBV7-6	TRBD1	TGTGCCAGCAGACACAGGGGTGACACAGATGCGCAGTATTTT	CASRHRGDTDAQYF
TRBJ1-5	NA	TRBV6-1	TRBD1	TGTGCCATCAGTGAGTCGGTGATGGGACAGGGGTATCAGCCCCAGCATTTT	CAISESVMGQGYQPQHF
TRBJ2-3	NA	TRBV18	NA	TGTGCCAGCTCACCGAGGCAGACCACAGATACGCAGTATTTT	CASSPRQTTDTQYF
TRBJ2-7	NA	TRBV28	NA	TGTGCCAGCAGTTTAGCAGACGTCAGGGGGGGGTCCTACGAGCAGTACTTC	CASSLADVRGGSYEQYF
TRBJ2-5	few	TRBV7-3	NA	TGTGCCAGCAGCTTCGGCAGGGAGGAGACCCAGTACTTC	CASSFGREETQYF
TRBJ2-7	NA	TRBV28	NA	TGTGCCAGCAGTCGAGGGTTTCCCTACGAGCAGTACTTC	CASSRGFPYEQYF
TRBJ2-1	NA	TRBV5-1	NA	TGCGCCAGCAGCTTGGGCGGGACCACCCAGTTCTTC	CASSLGGTTQFF
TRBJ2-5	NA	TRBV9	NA	TGTGCCAGCAGCGTAGATGCACTTGGCCTCGGGGAGACCCAGTACTTC	CASSVDALGLGETQYF
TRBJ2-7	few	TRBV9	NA	TGTGCCAGCAGCGTAGCTCCGGGGACCCCGAGCGAGCAGTACTTC	CASSVAPGTPSEQYF
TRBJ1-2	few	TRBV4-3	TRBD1	TGCGCCAGCAGCGTACAGGGGGGAGACTATGGCTACACCTTC	CASSVQGGDYGYTF